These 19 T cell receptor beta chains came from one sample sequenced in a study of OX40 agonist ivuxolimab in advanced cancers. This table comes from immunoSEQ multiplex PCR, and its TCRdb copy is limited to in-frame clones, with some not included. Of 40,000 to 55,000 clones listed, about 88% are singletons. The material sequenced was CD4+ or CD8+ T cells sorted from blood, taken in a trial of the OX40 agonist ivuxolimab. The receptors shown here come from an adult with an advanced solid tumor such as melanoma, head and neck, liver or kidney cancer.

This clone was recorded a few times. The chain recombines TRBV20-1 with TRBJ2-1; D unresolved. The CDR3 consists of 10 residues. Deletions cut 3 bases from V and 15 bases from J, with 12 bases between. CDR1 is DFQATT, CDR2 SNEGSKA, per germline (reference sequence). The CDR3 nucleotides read TGCAGTGCTAGGGACCAGAGGCCGTTCTTC. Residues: CSARDQRPFF.

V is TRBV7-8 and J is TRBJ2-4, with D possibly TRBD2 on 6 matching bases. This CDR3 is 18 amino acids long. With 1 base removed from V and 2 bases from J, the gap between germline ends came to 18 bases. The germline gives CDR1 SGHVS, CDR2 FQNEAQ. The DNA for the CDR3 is TGTGCCAGCAGCTTAGTCGGAGGGCTAGCGCTCTCCAAAAACATTCAGTACTTC. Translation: CASSLVGGLALSKNIQYF. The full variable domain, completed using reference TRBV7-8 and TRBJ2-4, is GAGVSQSPRYKVAKRGQDVALRCDPISGHVSLFWYQQALGQGPEFLTYFQNEAQLDKSGLPSDRFFAERPEGSVSTLKIQRTQQEDSAVYLCASSLVGGLALSKNIQYFGAGTRLSVL.

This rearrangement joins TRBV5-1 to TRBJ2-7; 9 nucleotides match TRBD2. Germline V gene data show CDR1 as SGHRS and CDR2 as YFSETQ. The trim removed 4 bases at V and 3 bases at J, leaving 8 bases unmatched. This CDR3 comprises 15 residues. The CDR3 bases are TGCGCCAGCAGCCATAGCGGGAGAGCCGACTACGAGCAGTACTTC. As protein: CASSHSGRADYEQYF. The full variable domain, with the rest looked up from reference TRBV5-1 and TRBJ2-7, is KAGVTQTPRYLIKTRGQQVTLSCSPISGHRSVSWYQQTPGQGLQFLFEYFSETQRNKGNFPGRFSGRQFSNSRSEMNVSTLELGDSALYLCASSHSGRADYEQYFGPGTRLTVT.

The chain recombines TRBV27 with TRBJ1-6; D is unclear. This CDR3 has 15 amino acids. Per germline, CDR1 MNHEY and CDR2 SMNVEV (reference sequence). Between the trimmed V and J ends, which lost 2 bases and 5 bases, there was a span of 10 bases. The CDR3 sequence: CASSLAVLHNSPLHF. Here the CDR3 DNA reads TGTGCCAGCAGTTTAGCTGTCCTTCATAATTCACCCCTCCACTTT.

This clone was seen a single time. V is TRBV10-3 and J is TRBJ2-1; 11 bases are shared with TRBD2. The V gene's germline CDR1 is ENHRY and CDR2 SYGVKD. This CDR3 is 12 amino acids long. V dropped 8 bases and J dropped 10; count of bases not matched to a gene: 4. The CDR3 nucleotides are TGTGCCATCCGCGGGACTAGCGGAGAGCAGTTCTTC. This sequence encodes CAIRGTSGEQFF.

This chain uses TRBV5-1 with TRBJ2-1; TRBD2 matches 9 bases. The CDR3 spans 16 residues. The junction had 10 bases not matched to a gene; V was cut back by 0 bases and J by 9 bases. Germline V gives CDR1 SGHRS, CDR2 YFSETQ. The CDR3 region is CASSLGAAGGLGEQFF. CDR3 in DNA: TGCGCCAGCAGCTTGGGAGCAGCGGGAGGTTTGGGTGAGCAGTTCTTC.

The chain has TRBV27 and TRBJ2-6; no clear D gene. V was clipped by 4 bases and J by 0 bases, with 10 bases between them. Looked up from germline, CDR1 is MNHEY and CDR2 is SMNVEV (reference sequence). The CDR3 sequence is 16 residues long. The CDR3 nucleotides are TGTGCCAGCAGTTCGGAAGGCGCCTCTGGGGCCAACGTCCTGACTTTC. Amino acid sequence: CASSSEGASGANVLTF.

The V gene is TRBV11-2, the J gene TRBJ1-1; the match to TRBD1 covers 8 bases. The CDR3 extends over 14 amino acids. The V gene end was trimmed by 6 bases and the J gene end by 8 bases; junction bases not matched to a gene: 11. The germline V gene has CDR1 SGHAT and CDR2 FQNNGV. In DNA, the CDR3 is TGTGCCAGCAGGTACGACAGGGGCGCTGAGGAAGCTTTCTTT. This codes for CASRYDRGAEEAFF.

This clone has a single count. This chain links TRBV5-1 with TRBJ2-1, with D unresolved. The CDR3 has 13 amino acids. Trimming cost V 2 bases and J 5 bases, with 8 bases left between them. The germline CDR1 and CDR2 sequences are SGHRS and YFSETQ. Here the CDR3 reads CASSFVINNEQFF. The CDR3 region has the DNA TGCGCCAGCAGCTTCGTAATTAACAATGAGCAGTTCTTC. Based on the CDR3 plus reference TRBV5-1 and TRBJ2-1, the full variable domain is KAGVTQTPRYLIKTRGQQVTLSCSPISGHRSVSWYQQTPGQGLQFLFEYFSETQRNKGNFPGRFSGRQFSNSRSEMNVSTLELGDSALYLCASSFVINNEQFFGPGTRLTVL.

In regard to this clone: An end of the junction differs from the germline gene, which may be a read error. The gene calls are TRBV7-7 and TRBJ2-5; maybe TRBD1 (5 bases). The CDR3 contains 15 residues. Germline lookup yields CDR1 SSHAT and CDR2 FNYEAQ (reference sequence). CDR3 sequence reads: CASSLGAGSRETQYF. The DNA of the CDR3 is TGTGCTAGCAGCTTAGGTGCAGGGTCAAGGGAGACCCAGTACTTC.

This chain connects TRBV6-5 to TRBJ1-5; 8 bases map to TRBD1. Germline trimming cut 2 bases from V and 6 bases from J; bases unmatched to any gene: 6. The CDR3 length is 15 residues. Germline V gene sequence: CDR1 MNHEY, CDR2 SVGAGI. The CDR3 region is CASSYGQGASQPQHF. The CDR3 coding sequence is TGTGCCAGCAGTTACGGGCAGGGGGCAAGTCAGCCCCAGCATTTT.

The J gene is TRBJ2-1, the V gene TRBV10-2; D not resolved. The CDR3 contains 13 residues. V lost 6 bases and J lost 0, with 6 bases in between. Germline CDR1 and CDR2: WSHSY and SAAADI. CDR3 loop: CASRGYSYNEQFF. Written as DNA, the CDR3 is TGCGCCAGCAGGGGGTACTCCTACAATGAGCAGTTCTTC.

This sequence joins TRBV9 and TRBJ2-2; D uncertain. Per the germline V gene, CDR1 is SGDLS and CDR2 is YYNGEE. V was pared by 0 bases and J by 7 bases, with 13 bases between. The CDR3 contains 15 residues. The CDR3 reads CASSVEGRVSGELFF. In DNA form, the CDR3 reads TGTGCCAGCAGCGTAGAAGGTAGAGTCAGCGGGGAGCTGTTTTTT.

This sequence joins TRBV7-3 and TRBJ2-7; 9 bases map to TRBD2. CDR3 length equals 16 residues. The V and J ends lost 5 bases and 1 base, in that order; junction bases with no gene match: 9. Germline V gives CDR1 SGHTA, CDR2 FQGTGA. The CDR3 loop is CASSPRGAGGSYEQYF. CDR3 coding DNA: TGTGCCAGCAGCCCCCGGGGGGCGGGGGGGTCCTACGAGCAGTACTTC.

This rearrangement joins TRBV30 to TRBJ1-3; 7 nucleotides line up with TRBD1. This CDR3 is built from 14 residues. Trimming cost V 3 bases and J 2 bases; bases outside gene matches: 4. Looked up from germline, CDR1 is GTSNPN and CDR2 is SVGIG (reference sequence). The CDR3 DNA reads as TGTGCCTGGAGGCTTCAGGGGGCTGGAAACACCATATATTTT. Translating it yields CAWRLQGAGNTIYF.

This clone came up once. The CDR3, as DNA: TGTGCCAGTAGTCCACAGACAGGGAAGGGCCAGCCCCAGCATTTT. As protein: CASSPQTGKGQPQHF. This sequence joins TRBV19 and TRBJ1-5; TRBD1 aligns across 7 bases. The CDR3 has 15 amino acids. The V gene end was trimmed by 5 bases and the J gene end by 7 bases; junction bases not matched to a gene: 11. CDR1 LNHDA and CDR2 SQIVND come from the germline V gene (reference sequence).

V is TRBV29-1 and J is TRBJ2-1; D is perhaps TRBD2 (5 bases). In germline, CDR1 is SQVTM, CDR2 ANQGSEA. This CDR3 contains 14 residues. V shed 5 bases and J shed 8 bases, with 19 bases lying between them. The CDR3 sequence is CSVLSPPAAHEQFF. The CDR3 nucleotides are TGCAGCGTTCTGAGCCCCCCAGCGGCACATGAGCAGTTCTTC.

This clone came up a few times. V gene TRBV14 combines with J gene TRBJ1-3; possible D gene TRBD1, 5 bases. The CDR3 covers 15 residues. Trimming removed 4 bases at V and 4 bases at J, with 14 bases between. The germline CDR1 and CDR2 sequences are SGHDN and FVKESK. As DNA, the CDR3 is TGTGCCAGCAGCCCCCGGAGGGGTGAAGGAAACACCATATATTTT. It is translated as CASSPRRGEGNTIYF.

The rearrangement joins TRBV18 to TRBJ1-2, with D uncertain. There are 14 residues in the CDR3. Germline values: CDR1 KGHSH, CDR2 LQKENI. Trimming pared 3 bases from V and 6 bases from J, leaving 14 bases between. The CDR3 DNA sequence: TGTGCCAGCTCACCGCGCAAGGTTGGCGATGGCTACACCTTC. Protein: CASSPRKVGDGYTF.